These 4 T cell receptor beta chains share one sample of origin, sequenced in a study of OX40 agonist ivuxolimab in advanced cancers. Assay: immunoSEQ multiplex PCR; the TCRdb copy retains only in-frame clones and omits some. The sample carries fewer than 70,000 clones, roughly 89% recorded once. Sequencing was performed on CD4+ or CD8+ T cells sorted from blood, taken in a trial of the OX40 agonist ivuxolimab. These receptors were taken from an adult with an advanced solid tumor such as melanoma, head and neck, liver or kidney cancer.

CDR3 sequence reads: CASSRDRDADQPQHF. CDR3 nucleotides: TGTGCCAGCAGCCGGGACAGGGACGCCGATCAGCCCCAGCATTTT. The chain uses TRBV6-5 and TRBJ1-5, with 9 bases lining up with TRBD1. Looked up from germline, CDR1 is MNHEY and CDR2 is SVGAGI. With V trimmed by 6 bases and J by 5 bases, 8 bases remained unmatched. This CDR3 comprises 15 residues.

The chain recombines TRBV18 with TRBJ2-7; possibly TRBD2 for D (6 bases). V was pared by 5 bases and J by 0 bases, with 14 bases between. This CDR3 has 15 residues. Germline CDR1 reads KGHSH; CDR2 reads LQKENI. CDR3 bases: TGTGCCAGCTCATTCTCCGGGACTGCCTCCTACGAGCAGTACTTC. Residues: CASSFSGTASYEQYF.

The chain's CDR3 is CSVGPVSGSEQYF. The CDR3 nucleotides are TGCAGCGTTGGGCCCGTGTCGGGGAGCGAGCAGTACTTC. The genes are TRBV29-1 and TRBJ2-7, with D tentatively TRBD2 (5 bases). CDR1 SQVTM and CDR2 ANQGSEA come from the germline V gene. Deletions cut 4 bases from V and 6 bases from J, with 16 bases between. The CDR3 spans 13 residues.

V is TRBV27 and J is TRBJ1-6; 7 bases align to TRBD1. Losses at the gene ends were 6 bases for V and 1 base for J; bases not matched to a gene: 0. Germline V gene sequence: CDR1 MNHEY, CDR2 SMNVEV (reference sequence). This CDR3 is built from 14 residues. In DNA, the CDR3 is TGTGCCAGCAGGACAGGGTCCTATAATTCACCCCTCCACTTT. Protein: CASRTGSYNSPLHF.